This TCR beta chain is from a study of T-cell memory formation after mild COVID-19. Across the whole study: The study found TCR clusters largely donor specific.

The CDR3 length is 15 residues. Germline V gene lookup returns CDR1 KGHDR and CDR2 SFDVKD. V was shortened by 4 bases and J by 5 bases, with 14 bases between the two germline ends. TCRdb itself ran the 5' RACE reads through MiXCR, one entry per CDR3 protein. The sample contains almost 550,000 distinct CDR3 sequences, around 21% of which appear only once. The chain links TRBV24-1 to TRBJ1-5, with D possibly being TRBD1 (5 bases). The sequenced sample was PBMCs or a T cell subset sorted from them (not recorded which). This TCR derives from an adult woman who had mild COVID-19 (a few samples of this study predate the infection). Cell type and time point are not known. In DNA, the CDR3 is TGTGCCACCAGTGACCCCACCGGGGGGGATCAGCCCCAGCATTTT. Its protein product is CATSDPTGGDQPQHF.